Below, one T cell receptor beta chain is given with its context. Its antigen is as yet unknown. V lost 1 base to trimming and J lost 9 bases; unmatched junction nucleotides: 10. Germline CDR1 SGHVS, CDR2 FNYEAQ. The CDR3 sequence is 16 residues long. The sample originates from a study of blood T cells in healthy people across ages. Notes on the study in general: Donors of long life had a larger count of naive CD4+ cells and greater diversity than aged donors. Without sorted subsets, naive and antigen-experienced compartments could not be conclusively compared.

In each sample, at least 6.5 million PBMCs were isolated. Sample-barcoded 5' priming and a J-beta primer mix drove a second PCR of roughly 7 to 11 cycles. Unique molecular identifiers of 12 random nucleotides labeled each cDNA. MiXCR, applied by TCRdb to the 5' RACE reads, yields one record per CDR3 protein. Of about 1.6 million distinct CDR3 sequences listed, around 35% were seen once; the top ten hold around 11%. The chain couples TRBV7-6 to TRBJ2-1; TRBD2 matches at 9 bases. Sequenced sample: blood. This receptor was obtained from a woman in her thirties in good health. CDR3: CASSLVPSGAAREQFF. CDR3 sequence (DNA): TGTGCCAGCAGCTTAGTTCCTAGCGGGGCGGCTCGTGAGCAGTTCTTC. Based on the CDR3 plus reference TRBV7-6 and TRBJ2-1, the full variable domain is GAGVSQSPRYKVTKRGQDVALRCDPISGHVSLYWYRQALGQGPEFLTYFNYEAQQDKSGLPNDRFSAERPEGSISTLTIQRTEQRDSAMYRCASSLVPSGAAREQFFGPGTRLTVL.